This TCR beta chain stems from a study of T cell responses to AZD1222 COVID-19 vaccine. Study-wide points: Donors were largely white British and mainly female; clonal diversity was possibly underestimated. Spike-specific TCR breadth rose after two AZD1222 doses, and depth rose as well.

This CDR3 has 14 amino acids. Germline loops: CDR1 MDHEN, CDR2 SYDVKM. The V end was cut by 2 bases, the J end by 6 bases, with 13 bases between. Clones were sequenced by immunoSEQ multiplex PCR, and TCRdb holds only the in-frame ones, with some missing. The sample has about 110,000 clones, over 80% seen once. Concerning this clone itself: The antigen remains unidentified.

This sequence originates from an adult who received the AZD1222 COVID-19 vaccine. Sequenced here: peripheral blood, sampled 28 days after the second AZD1222 dose. This chain links TRBV28 with TRBJ1-2; possibly TRBD1 for D (6 bases). CDR3 DNA sequence: TGTGCCAGCAGTTTACCCCAGGGGATAGATGGCTACACCTTC. Translation gives CASSLPQGIDGYTF.